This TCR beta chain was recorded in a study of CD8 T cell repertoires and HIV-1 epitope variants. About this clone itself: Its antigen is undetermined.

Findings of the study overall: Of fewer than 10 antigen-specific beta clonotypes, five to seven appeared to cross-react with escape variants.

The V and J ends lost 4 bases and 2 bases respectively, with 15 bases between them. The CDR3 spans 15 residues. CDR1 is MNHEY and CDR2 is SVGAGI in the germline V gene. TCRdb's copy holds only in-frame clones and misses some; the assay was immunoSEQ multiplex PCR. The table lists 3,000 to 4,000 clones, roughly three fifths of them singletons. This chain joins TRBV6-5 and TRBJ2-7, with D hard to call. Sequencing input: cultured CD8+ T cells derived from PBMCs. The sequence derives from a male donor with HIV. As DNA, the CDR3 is TGTGCCAGCAGTTCCCCTGGTGGAGTCACCTACGAGCAGTACTTC. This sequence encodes CASSSPGGVTYEQYF.